Given below is one TCR beta chain in context. Antigen specificity is unknown. Profiled with immunoSEQ multiplex PCR; TCRdb holds only in-frame clones, not every one. Among some 100,000 clones listed, 85% to 90% were seen once. The sample originates from a study of T cell responses to AZD1222 COVID-19 vaccine. The wider study: Analysis merged second doses at about 4 or about 12 weeks. The study's findings and limits: Seropositivity was recorded at baseline in only a handful of AZD1222 recipients. Nearly half of spike-specific TCRs reportedly go after variant regions that carry no mutations. Spike-wide vaccine-associated CD4 TCRs dominated at 160-218 and 743-854.

V lost 6 bases and J lost 4; bases outside the gene matches: 10. Germline lookup yields CDR1 SGHNT and CDR2 YYREEE (reference sequence). The CDR3 spans 16 residues. The chain employs TRBV5-4 and TRBJ2-1, with TRBD2 identical over 10 bases. This sequence was found in an adult in good health. The sample in question was peripheral blood, obtained on day 0 of AZD1222 vaccination. DNA of the CDR3: TGTGCCAGCACCACAAGGAAACTAGCGGGGTACAATGAGCAGTTCTTC. Protein product: CASTTRKLAGYNEQFF.